The 29 T cell receptor beta chains listed next were all sequenced from one sample in a study of cytomegalovirus exposure and HLA in healthy donors. This PCR relied on a set of 60 Vbeta primers and 13 Jbeta primers. Profiled with immunoSEQ multiplex PCR; TCRdb holds only in-frame clones, not every one. Of 100,000 to 150,000 clones detected, 73% appear once; the ten largest clones hold approximately 2.1%. Sequenced input: PBMCs. Receptors were obtained from a middle-aged woman in good health and CMV-seropositive.

This clone was picked up a small number of times. The chain employs TRBV4-1 and TRBJ1-3; D remains ambiguous. CDR3 length: 14 amino acids. V was shortened by 4 bases and J by 8 bases, with 15 bases between the two germline ends. The germline V gene has CDR1 MGHRA and CDR2 YSYEKL. CDR3: CASSLEWAKDTIYF. The CDR3 DNA sequence: TGCGCCAGCAGCCTAGAATGGGCCAAAGACACCATATATTTT.

The V call is TRBV7-2, the J call TRBJ2-3; TRBD1 aligns across 7 bases. V lost 5 bases to trimming and J lost 4 bases; unmatched junction nucleotides: 12. Germline assignment: CDR1 SGHTA and CDR2 FQGNSA. This CDR3 region has 16 residues. CDR3 in amino acids: CASSDRTGLRSDTQYF. As DNA, the CDR3 is TGTGCCAGCAGCGACCGGACAGGTCTGAGGTCAGATACGCAGTATTTT. The entire variable domain, with the rest obtained from reference TRBV7-2 and TRBJ2-3, is as follows: GAGVSQSPSNKVTEKGKDVELRCDPISGHTALYWYRQSLGQGLEFLIYFQGNSAPDKSGLPSDRFSAERTGGSVSTLTIQRTQQEDSAVYLCASSDRTGLRSDTQYFGPGTRLTVL.

The chain is built from TRBV29-1 and TRBJ2-1; TRBD1 agrees at 8 bases. V shed 6 bases, J shed 4 bases, and the junction held 8 bases outside the gene matches. The CDR3 is made up of 14 amino acids. Germline CDR1 reads SQVTM; CDR2 reads ANQGSEA. The CDR3 sequence is CSVGGQATYNEQFF. Written as DNA, the CDR3 is TGCAGCGTGGGGGGACAGGCCACTTACAATGAGCAGTTCTTC.

This clone was seen more than once but under ten times. V usage is TRBV2 and J usage is TRBJ2-1; TRBD2 matches 10 bases. Germline V gene lookup returns CDR1 SNHLY and CDR2 FYNNEI. The CDR3 runs 18 residues. The V segment lost 4 bases and the J segment 2 bases; nucleotides outside the gene matches: 11. CDR3: CASSGASGTSATYNEQFF. For the CDR3, the DNA is TGTGCCAGCAGTGGCGCCTCCGGGACTAGCGCGACCTACAATGAGCAGTTCTTC.

This chain links TRBV7-8 with TRBJ2-1; TRBD2 matches 7 bases. CDR1 SGHVS and CDR2 FQNEAQ come from the germline V gene. The CDR3 totals 15 residues. After removal of 4 bases from V and 4 bases from J, the junction contained 7 bases not matched to a gene. The CDR3 is CASSSLGGTYNEQFF. DNA of the CDR3: TGTGCCAGCAGCTCTCTCGGGGGGACTTACAATGAGCAGTTCTTC.

The chain uses TRBV5-4 and TRBJ1-1; D perhaps matches TRBD1 (6 bases). CDR1 and CDR2 from the germline V gene are SGHNT and YYREEE (reference sequence). The CDR3 is made up of 14 amino acids. Trimming stripped 2 bases from V and 4 bases from J, with 12 bases between. The CDR3 sequence: CASSFPGEITEAFF. The DNA of the CDR3 is TGTGCCAGCAGCTTCCCAGGGGAGATCACTGAAGCTTTCTTT.

The sample holds a few counts of this clone. This rearrangement joins TRBV28 to TRBJ1-5; D remains unclear. Germline V CDR1 and CDR2: MDHEN, SYDVKM. Trimming pared 6 bases from V and 1 base from J, leaving 16 bases between. This CDR3 spans 16 amino acids. As DNA, the CDR3 is TGTGCCAGCAGGGCCCGAGGGAGTTTAAGCAATCAGCCCCAGCATTTT. This codes for CASRARGSLSNQPQHF.

This clone was found once. The junction departs from the called germline gene at one end, perhaps through a read error. The J gene is TRBJ1-2, the V gene TRBV6-1; D is perhaps TRBD1 (5 bases). This CDR3 has 13 residues. Germline CDR1 is MNHNS and CDR2 is SASEGT. The CDR3 DNA is TGTGCCAGCAGCCAGGACACCCCCTATGACTACACCTTC. It specifies CASSQDTPYDYTF.

The V and J genes are TRBV5-1 and TRBJ1-2; 8 nucleotides match TRBD1. The ends lost 4 bases at V and 2 bases at J; junction bases unmatched: 1. Germline V gives CDR1 SGHRS, CDR2 YFSETQ. This CDR3 spans 13 amino acids. CDR3 sequence reads: CASSAGGNYGYTF. For the CDR3, the DNA is TGCGCCAGCAGCGCAGGGGGCAACTATGGCTACACCTTC. Full variable domain (missing parts from reference TRBV5-1 and TRBJ1-2): KAGVTQTPRYLIKTRGQQVTLSCSPISGHRSVSWYQQTPGQGLQFLFEYFSETQRNKGNFPGRFSGRQFSNSRSEMNVSTLELGDSALYLCASSAGGNYGYTFGSGTRLTVV.

V is TRBV11-2 and J is TRBJ2-7; D gene unclear. Trimming cost V 1 base and J 2 bases, with 9 bases left between them. The CDR3 totals 14 residues. Germline V gene lookup returns CDR1 SGHAT and CDR2 FQNNGV. The DNA for the CDR3 is TGTGCCAGCAGCTTAGGGTCCACTGCCTACGAGCAGTACTTC. Its translation: CASSLGSTAYEQYF.

This sequence joins TRBV7-8 and TRBJ1-2; D gene ambiguous. V lost 5 bases, J lost 0 bases, and 13 bases lay in between. The germline gives CDR1 SGHVS, CDR2 FQNEAQ. This CDR3 comprises 15 residues. The CDR3 nucleotides are TGTGCCAGCAGCATTCTACAGAGATCTAACTATGGCTACACCTTC. Its translation: CASSILQRSNYGYTF. The full variable domain, its missing parts supplied by reference TRBV7-8 and TRBJ1-2, is GAGVSQSPRYKVAKRGQDVALRCDPISGHVSLFWYQQALGQGPEFLTYFQNEAQLDKSGLPSDRFFAERPEGSVSTLKIQRTQQEDSAVYLCASSILQRSNYGYTFGSGTRLTVV.

The rearrangement links TRBV19 to TRBJ1-5, with D possibly TRBD1 on 6 matching bases. CDR1 LNHDA and CDR2 SQIVND come from the germline V gene (reference sequence). The CDR3 runs 14 residues. Trimming removed 5 bases from V and 5 bases from J, with 13 bases in between. CDR3 nucleotides: TGTGCCAGTAGTGGGGGGGCAGGGGATCAGCCCCAGCATTTT. This codes for CASSGGAGDQPQHF.

This clone was recorded a few times. The rearrangement uses TRBV10-3 and TRBJ2-7; TRBD1 aligns across 9 bases. V lost 0 bases, J lost 0 bases, and 3 bases stayed unmatched. Germline lookup yields CDR1 ENHRY and CDR2 SYGVKD. This CDR3 is built from 16 residues. The CDR3 DNA is TGTGCCATCAGTGAGTCGGGACAGGGACTCTCCTACGAGCAGTACTTC. It is translated as CAISESGQGLSYEQYF.

This clone showed up just once. The rearrangement joins TRBV6-5 to TRBJ1-5; 8 bases line up with TRBD1. CDR1 MNHEY and CDR2 SVGAGI come from the germline V gene. The CDR3 runs 16 residues. After removal of 0 bases from V and 1 base from J, the junction contained 2 bases not matched to a gene. The CDR3 DNA sequence: TGTGCCAGCAGTTACTCGACAGGGGTGAGCAATCAGCCCCAGCATTTT. It yields the protein CASSYSTGVSNQPQHF.

The rearrangement links TRBV5-8 to TRBJ1-5; 7 nucleotides match TRBD1. The CDR3 totals 18 residues. Germline values: CDR1 SGHTS, CDR2 YDEGEE. The junction had 13 bases not matched to a gene; V was cut back by 0 bases and J by 4 bases. This CDR3 reads CASSLAGLRTGVNQPQHF. The CDR3 coding sequence is TGTGCCAGCAGCTTGGCGGGTTTGAGGACAGGAGTAAATCAGCCCCAGCATTTT.

This clone was counted only a few times. Other DNA sequences in the same sample also yield this CDR3. In nucleotides, the CDR3 is TGTGCCAGCAGCCTTAGGGGGTCCGGAAACACCATATATTTT. This gives the protein CASSLRGSGNTIYF. The rearrangement uses TRBV28 and TRBJ1-3; possibly TRBD1 for D (6 bases). CDR3 length equals 14 residues. The germline gives CDR1 MDHEN, CDR2 SYDVKM. V was pared by 6 bases and J by 4 bases, with 13 bases between.

CDR3 bases: TGTGCCAGCTCACCAAATCTGGACAGGGGCTCCTACAATGAGCAGTTCTTC. It codes for CASSPNLDRGSYNEQFF. V gene TRBV18 combines with J gene TRBJ2-1, with 9 positions matching TRBD1. This CDR3 spans 17 amino acids. Germline lookup yields CDR1 KGHSH and CDR2 LQKENI. J lost 0 bases, V lost 2 bases, and 5 bases had no gene match. The full variable domain, in which reference TRBV18 and TRBJ2-1 provide the parts outside the CDR3, is NAGVMQNPRHLVRRRGQEARLRCSPMKGHSHVYWYRQLPEEGLKFMVYLQKENIIDESGMPKERFSAEFPKEGPSILRIQQVVRGDSAAYFCASSPNLDRGSYNEQFFGPGTRLTVL.

This clone was observed a handful of times. The gene calls are TRBV4-2 and TRBJ1-6; D gene uncertain. V was pared by 0 bases and J by 12 bases, with 12 bases between. The CDR3 runs 14 residues. Germline V lookup: CDR1 LGHNA, CDR2 YNFKEQ. The CDR3 spells CASSQDSSDRPLHF. CDR3 nucleotides: TGTGCCAGCAGCCAAGATAGCTCAGATAGACCCCTCCACTTT.

The table lists this clone with a few counts. The V gene is TRBV28, the J gene TRBJ1-5; the D gene is possibly TRBD1 (6 bases). The CDR3 sequence is 14 residues long. The V end was cut by 5 bases, the J end by 2 bases, with 10 bases between. Germline values: CDR1 MDHEN, CDR2 SYDVKM. DNA of the CDR3: TGTGCCAGCAGTAGAGGGGGGGGCAATCAGCCCCAGCATTTT. This sequence encodes CASSRGGGNQPQHF.

This clone is deemed medium-sized. The sample contains more than one DNA sequence encoding this CDR3. V usage is TRBV18 and J usage is TRBJ1-1; D possibly corresponds to TRBD1 (5 bases). The V gene's germline CDR1 is KGHSH and CDR2 LQKENI. This CDR3 has 12 amino acids. Trimming left V 1 base short and J 6 bases short, with 6 bases between. The CDR3 is CASSPRGAEAFF. The CDR3 coding sequence is TGTGCCAGCTCACCACGGGGGGCTGAAGCTTTCTTT.

CDR3 in DNA: TGTGCCAGCAGCGGACTAGCGGGGAACACCGGGGAGCTGTTTTTT. Translating gives CASSGLAGNTGELFF. The V and J genes are TRBV6-5 and TRBJ2-2; TRBD2 matches at 11 bases. The CDR3 contains 15 residues. From germline, CDR1 is MNHEY and CDR2 SVGAGI. The junction had 1 base not matched to a gene; V was cut back by 6 bases and J by 1 base.

This clone was recorded only once. The CDR3 DNA reads TGTGCCAGCAGTCCCCGTAGGGGGGGGCCTTTCCAGGAGCAGTACTTC. Its translation: CASSPRRGGPFQEQYF. The V gene is TRBV27, the J gene TRBJ2-7; tentative D call: TRBD2 (7 bases). In germline, CDR1 is MNHEY, CDR2 SMNVEV (reference sequence). Trimming removed 5 bases at V and 7 bases at J, with 24 bases between. The CDR3 sequence is 16 residues long.

The rearrangement uses TRBV5-8 and TRBJ1-4; no definite D call. The length of the CDR3 is 14 residues. Germline lookup yields CDR1 SGHTS and CDR2 YDEGEE. V dropped 3 bases and J dropped 1 base, with 7 bases sitting between them. CDR3 nucleotide sequence: TGTGCCAGCAGCTCAAGAGTAACTAATGAAAAACTGTTTTTT. Translated: CASSSRVTNEKLFF.

This chain connects TRBV30 to TRBJ1-2; D unclear. CDR1 GTSNPN and CDR2 SVGIG come from the germline V gene (reference sequence). Trimming took 0 bases from V and 0 from J, leaving 11 bases between them. There are 15 residues in the CDR3. The CDR3: CAWSVRSEANYGYTF. CDR3 sequence (DNA): TGTGCCTGGAGTGTACGGTCAGAGGCTAACTATGGCTACACCTTC.

The chain links TRBV14 to TRBJ2-7; TRBD1 aligns across 7 bases. This CDR3 is 15 amino acids long. The trim removed 4 bases at V and 3 bases at J, leaving 9 bases unmatched. Germline-derived CDR1 and CDR2 are SGHDN and FVKESK. The CDR3 is CASSPYRDRVYEQYF. Written as DNA, the CDR3 is TGTGCCAGCAGCCCATACCGGGACAGAGTCTACGAGCAGTACTTC.

This chain links TRBV9 with TRBJ2-2; D might be TRBD1 (6 bases). The CDR3 consists of 14 residues. Germline CDR1 reads SGDLS; CDR2 reads YYNGEE. V lost 6 bases to trimming and J lost 6 bases, with 15 bases between them. CDR3 nucleotides: TGTGCCAGCAACGTCTGGGGGCAGCCCGGGGAGCTGTTTTTT. The encoded protein is CASNVWGQPGELFF. The full variable domain, in which reference TRBV9 and TRBJ2-2 provide the parts outside the CDR3, is DSGVTQTPKHLITATGQRVTLRCSPRSGDLSVYWYQQSLDQGLQFLIQYYNGEERAKGNILERFSAQQFPDLHSELNLSSLELGDSALYFCASNVWGQPGELFFGEGSRLTVL.

The sample holds a few counts of this clone. This chain uses TRBV30 with TRBJ1-2; D not resolved. This CDR3 has 11 amino acids. Germline CDR1 GTSNPN, CDR2 SVGIG (reference sequence). V lost 1 base, J lost 5 bases, and 5 bases lay in between. Here the CDR3 reads CAWSDRYGYTF. DNA of the CDR3: TGTGCCTGGAGTGACAGATATGGCTACACCTTC.

The J gene is TRBJ1-4, the V gene TRBV5-1, with unresolved D. Trimming pared 0 bases from V and 4 bases from J, leaving 10 bases between. The V gene's germline CDR1 is SGHRS and CDR2 YFSETQ. The CDR3 is made up of 15 amino acids. CDR3 nucleotides: TGCGCCAGCAGCTTGGAGGCAGGTAGTAATGAAAAACTGTTTTTT. This codes for CASSLEAGSNEKLFF.

The chain is built from TRBV11-1 and TRBJ1-2; no definite D call. V gave up 4 bases and J gave up 0 bases, with 9 bases separating them. The CDR3 spans 14 residues. Per germline, CDR1 SGHAT and CDR2 FQDESV (reference sequence). CDR3 in amino acids: CASSSGTTNYGYTF. The CDR3 DNA reads as TGTGCCAGCAGCTCAGGCACAACTAACTATGGCTACACCTTC.